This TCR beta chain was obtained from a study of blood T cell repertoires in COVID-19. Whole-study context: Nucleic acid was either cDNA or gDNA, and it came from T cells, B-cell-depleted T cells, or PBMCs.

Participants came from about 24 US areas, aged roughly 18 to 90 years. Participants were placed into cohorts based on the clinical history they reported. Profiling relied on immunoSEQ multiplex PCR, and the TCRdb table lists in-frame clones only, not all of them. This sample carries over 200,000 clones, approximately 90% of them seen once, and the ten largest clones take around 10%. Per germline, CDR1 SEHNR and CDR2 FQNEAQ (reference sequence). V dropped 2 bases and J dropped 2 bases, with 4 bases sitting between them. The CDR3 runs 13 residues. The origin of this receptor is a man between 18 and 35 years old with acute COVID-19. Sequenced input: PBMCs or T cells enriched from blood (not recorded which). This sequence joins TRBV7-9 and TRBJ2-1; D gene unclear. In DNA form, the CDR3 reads TGTGCCAGCAGCTTAACAGCCTACAATGAGCAGTTCTTC. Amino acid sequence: CASSLTAYNEQFF.